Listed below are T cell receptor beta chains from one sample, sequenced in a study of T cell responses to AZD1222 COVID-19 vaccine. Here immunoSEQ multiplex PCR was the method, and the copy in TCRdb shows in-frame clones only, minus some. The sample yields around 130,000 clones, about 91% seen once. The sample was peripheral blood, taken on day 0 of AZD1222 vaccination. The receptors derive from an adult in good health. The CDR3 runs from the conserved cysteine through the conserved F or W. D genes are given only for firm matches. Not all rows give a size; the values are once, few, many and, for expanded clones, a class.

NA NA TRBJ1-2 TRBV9 TGTGCCAGCAGCGGAACCCGACAGATCACTTACTATGGCTACACCTTC CASSGTRQITYYGYTF
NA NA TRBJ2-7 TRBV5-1 TGCGCCAGCAGCTTGGTATTAGGGAATTTCGAGCAGTACTTC CASSLVLGNFEQYF
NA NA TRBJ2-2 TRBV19 TGTGCCAGTAAAGGTCAGGCTCAAATCACCGGGGAGCTGTTTTTT CASKGQAQITGELFF
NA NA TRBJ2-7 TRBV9 TGTGCCAGCAGCGAAGGATACGAGCAGTACTTC CASSEGYEQYF
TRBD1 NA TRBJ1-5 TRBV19 TGTGCCAGTACCACTGGGGGCCTAAACCGGGACAGGGTAAAGGGACAGCCCCAGCATTTT CASTTGGLNRDRVKGQPQHF
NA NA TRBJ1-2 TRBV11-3 TGTGCCAGCAGCTTAGTTCCCTCCGAAGACTATGGCTACACCTTC CASSLVPSEDYGYTF
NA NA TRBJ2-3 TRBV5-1 TGCGCCAGCACGGGAGTTTCAGATACGCAGTATTTT CASTGVSDTQYF
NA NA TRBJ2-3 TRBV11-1 TGTGCCAGCAGCTCCCCAGTTGGAGTAGAAGATACGCAGTATTTT CASSSPVGVEDTQYF
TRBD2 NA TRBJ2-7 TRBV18 TGTGCCAGCTCAGCCGGACTAGCGGGAGGAGAGCAGTACTTC CASSAGLAGGEQYF
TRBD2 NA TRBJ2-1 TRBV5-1 TGCGCCAGCTCTAGCGGGACCGCCCTCAATGAGCAGTTCTTC CASSSGTALNEQFF
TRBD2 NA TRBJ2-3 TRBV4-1 TGCGCCAGTCGGGGCCCGGGGGGAGATACGCAGTATTTT CASRGPGGDTQYF
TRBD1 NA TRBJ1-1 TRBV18 TGTGCCAGCTCACCACTAACAGGGGATGAAGCTTTCTTT CASSPLTGDEAFF
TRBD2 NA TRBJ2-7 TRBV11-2 TGTGCCAGCAGCTCCGCCCAGCGGGAGCGGTACGAGCAGTACTTC CASSSAQRERYEQYF
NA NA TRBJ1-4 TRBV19 TGTGCCAGTAGTATGGGTATACCGACTGAAAAACTGTTTTTT CASSMGIPTEKLFF
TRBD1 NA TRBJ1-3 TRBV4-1 TGCGCCAGCAGCCAAGATCATCTCCCGACAGGGGCCTCTGGAAACACCATATATTTT CASSQDHLPTGASGNTIYF
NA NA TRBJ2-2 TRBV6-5 TGTGCCAGCAGTTACTCGGGTGCTGCCACCGGGGAGCTGTTTTTT CASSYSGAATGELFF
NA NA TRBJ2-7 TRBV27 TGTGCCAGCAGTCCCTCCTCTCAGGGTCCTTGGGAGCAGTACTTC CASSPSSQGPWEQYF
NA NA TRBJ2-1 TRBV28 TGTGCCAGCCTTACGACAGGCAGTGAGCAGTTCTTC CASLTTGSEQFF
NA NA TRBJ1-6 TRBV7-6 TGTGCCAGCAGCCTGGGGGGGGCGATCCGATCACCCCTCCACTTT CASSLGGAIRSPLHF
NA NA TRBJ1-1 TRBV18 TGTGCCAGCTCACCGACCGGGAAGGGGAACACTGAAGCTTTCTTT CASSPTGKGNTEAFF
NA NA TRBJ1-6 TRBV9 TGTGCCAGCAGCGTCAACCCCGAAGCCAATTCACCCCTCCACTTT CASSVNPEANSPLHF
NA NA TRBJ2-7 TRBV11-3 TGTGCCAGCAGTTGGGGGCCCAACTACGAGCAGTACTTC CASSWGPNYEQYF
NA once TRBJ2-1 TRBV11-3 TGTGCCAGCAGCTTGATGCAGGGTCATGAGCAGTTCTTC CASSLMQGHEQFF
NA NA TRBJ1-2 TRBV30 TGTGCCTGGAGTCGGCAGGGCTACTATGGCTACACCTTC CAWSRQGYYGYTF
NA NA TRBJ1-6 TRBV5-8 TGTGCCAGCCGACCACAGGGCAACGGTTCACCCCTCCACTTT CASRPQGNGSPLHF
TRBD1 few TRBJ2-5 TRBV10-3 TGTGCCATCAGATCGACAGGGGGGAGGGAGACCCAGTACTTC CAIRSTGGRETQYF
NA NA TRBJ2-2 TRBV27 TGTGCCAGCAGCCATGCCGGGGAGCTGTTTTTT CASSHAGELFF
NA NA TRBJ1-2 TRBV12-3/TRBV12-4 TGTGCCAGCAGCCTTGGCCCCCAATATGGCTACACCTTC CASSLGPQYGYTF
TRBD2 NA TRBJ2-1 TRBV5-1 TGCGCCAGCAGCTCCTGGGGGGGACTTTCGGAGTCCCATGAGCAGTTCTTC CASSSWGGLSESHEQFF